Reported below is one T cell receptor (beta chain). Sequencing of TCR beta was carried out in blood CD8+ and CD4+ T cells. The sample belongs to a study of CD8 T cells in Susac syndrome. CDR3 length: 15 amino acids. Trimming took off 4 bases at V and 2 bases at J, with 12 bases between the two ends. Germline V gene lookup returns CDR1 MDHEN and CDR2 SYDVKM. Reverse transcription of roughly 0.5 to 1 ug RNA was carried out with random hexamers. TCRdb redid the calling of the immunoSEQ multiplex PCR reads with MiXCR, one entry per CDR3 protein. The top ten hold 0.21% of the sample, which has fewer than 350,000 distinct CDR3 sequences, almost 85% seen once.

The sequencing sample was made of CD8+ T cells from PBMCs. The V gene is TRBV28, the J gene TRBJ2-1; D possibly matches TRBD1 or TRBD2 (5 bases each). This receptor was obtained from a human donor with multiple sclerosis. CDR3 in DNA: TGTGCCAGCAGTTCCCGGGACGGCCCCTACAATGAGCAGTTCTTC. Protein product: CASSSRDGPYNEQFF. The variable domain in full, completed from reference TRBV28 and TRBJ2-1, reads DVKVTQSSRYLVKRTGEKVFLECVQDMDHENMFWYRQDPGLGLRLIYFSYDVKMKEKGDIPEGYSVSREKKERFSLILESASTNQTSMYLCASSSRDGPYNEQFFGPGTRLTVL.